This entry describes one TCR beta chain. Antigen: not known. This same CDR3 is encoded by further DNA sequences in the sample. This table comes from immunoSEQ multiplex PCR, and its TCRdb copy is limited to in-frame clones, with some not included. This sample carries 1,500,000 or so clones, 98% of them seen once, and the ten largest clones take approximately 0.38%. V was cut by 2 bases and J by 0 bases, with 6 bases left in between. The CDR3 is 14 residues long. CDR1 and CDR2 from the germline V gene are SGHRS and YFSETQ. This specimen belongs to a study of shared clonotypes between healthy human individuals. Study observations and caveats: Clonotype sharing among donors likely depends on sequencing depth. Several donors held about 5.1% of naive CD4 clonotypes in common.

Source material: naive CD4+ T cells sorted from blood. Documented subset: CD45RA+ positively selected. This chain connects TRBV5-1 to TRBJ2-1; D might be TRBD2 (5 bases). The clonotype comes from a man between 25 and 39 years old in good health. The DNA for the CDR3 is TGCGCCAGCAGCTTAAGCGGCTCCTACAATGAGCAGTTCTTC. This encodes CASSLSGSYNEQFF. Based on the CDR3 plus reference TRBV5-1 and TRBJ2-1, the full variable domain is KAGVTQTPRYLIKTRGQQVTLSCSPISGHRSVSWYQQTPGQGLQFLFEYFSETQRNKGNFPGRFSGRQFSNSRSEMNVSTLELGDSALYLCASSLSGSYNEQFFGPGTRLTVL.